Listed below are T cell receptor beta chains from one sample, sequenced in a study of cytomegalovirus exposure and HLA in healthy donors. Method: immunoSEQ multiplex PCR; TCRdb's copy keeps in-frame clones and lacks some. Here the sample spans about 140,000 clones, roughly 77% being singletons. The specimen was PBMCs. The receptor source for this set is a man between 35 and 55 years old in good health and CMV-seronegative. CDR3s leave out the opening cysteine and the closing phenylalanine or tryptophan. Fields, in order: V gene, CDR3 protein.

>TRBV9
ASSVGPAGGQNEQF
>TRBV7-3
ASSFSAGGLDTQY
>TRBV5-5
ASSFSPSGTGTYNSPLH
>TRBV10-2
ASKDIPPRETQY
>TRBV29-1
SVSRTGSPSYEQY
>TRBV30
AWVPTGKETQY
>TRBV2
ASSDFPGLLNTEAF
>TRBV5-4
ASSLDRVEPQH
>TRBV5-4
ASSLAGRGTEAF
>TRBV11-3
ASSSWTSGGADTQY
>TRBV7-9
ASSLSEGAAF
>TRBV27
ASSLYGVSSYEQY
>TRBV5-1
ASSLRLAGGSGGETQY
>TRBV7-2
ASSLVGGSTDTQY
>TRBV18
ASSRSSGQTYEQY
>TRBV10-3
AITPTQQGPANYGYT
>TRBV6-4
ASSLGGATDTQY
>TRBV9
ASSPQGGQGAWETQY
>TRBV16
ASSEGGQGLQPQH
>TRBV6-5
ASSSRYEQY
>TRBV7-9
ASSPPFRQGPYNEQF
>TRBV5-6
ASSVTGGLYEKLF
>TRBV5-1
ASSRRDFRDTEAF
>TRBV7-8
ASSSGLVPYEQY
>TRBV5-6
ASSFNGQGNNQPQH
>TRBV5-1
ASSQRRDRVYEQY
>TRBV7-9
ASSSTPGQVIGGEKLF
>TRBV6-4
ASSESTGGSGANVLT
>TRBV15
ATSRLLGGLNEQY
>TRBV11-2
ASSLLSGPRDNSPLH
>TRBV6-5
ASSSLQVINEKLF
>TRBV6-5
ASRTGTGNTEAF
>TRBV28
ASSLRGLSGANVLT
>TRBV7-3
ASSTGTGVATDTQY
>TRBV9
ASSAVGGGTDTQY
>TRBV6-1
ASRTQGYGETQY
>TRBV5-1
ASSLEGRGQETQY
>TRBV19
ASSRDRGAYEQY
>TRBV7-6
ASSLWTGGSNSPLH
>TRBV13
ASSLRGGRISSNQPQH
>TRBV28
ASSFKGAGEKLF
>TRBV7-9
ASSPGTGRNTEAF
>TRBV18
ASSPGLLNTGELF
>TRBV5-1
ASSLEAGGSYEQY
>TRBV4-3
ASSQDLGVSKSPLH
>TRBV2
ASSGGQSNQPQH
>TRBV2
ASRGLIGYT
>TRBV19
ASTLKPDLGGKLF
>TRBV7-2
ASSFPLGGEAF
>TRBV5-4
ASSLGRGSIYGYT